The next 6 T cell receptor beta chains were all read from a single sample in a study of blood T cell repertoires in COVID-19. Assay: immunoSEQ multiplex PCR; the TCRdb copy retains only in-frame clones and omits some. The table includes more than 95,000 clones, roughly four fifths detected once. Sequencing was performed on peripheral blood. These receptors came from a man in his fifties or sixties with acute or convalescent COVID-19.

This chain connects TRBV29-1 to TRBJ2-5; D may be TRBD1 (6 bases). The V end was cut by 5 bases, the J end by 1 base, with 8 bases between. CDR1 and CDR2 from the germline V gene are SQVTM and ANQGSEA. This CDR3 has 12 residues. The CDR3 nucleotides read TGCAGCGTTCGGGACATCCAAGAGACCCAGTACTTC. Its translation is CSVRDIQETQYF.

This chain links TRBV18 with TRBJ2-6; D unclear. The CDR3 has 15 residues. Germline V lookup: CDR1 KGHSH, CDR2 LQKENI. V lost 6 bases, J lost 1 base, and 10 bases lay in between. The CDR3 nucleotides read TGTGCCAGCTCCCAGACTTATTCTGGGGCCAACGTCCTGACTTTC. Translation: CASSQTYSGANVLTF.

This clone has more than one count but fewer than ten. V gene TRBV6-5 combines with J gene TRBJ1-1; no definite D call. Germline V lookup: CDR1 MNHEY, CDR2 SVGAGI. The V end lost 6 bases, the J end lost 1 base, and 12 bases lay between the germline ends. The CDR3 is 14 residues long. The CDR3 DNA is TGTGCCAGCAGGCCCACTGCTAAGAACACTGAAGCTTTCTTT. Translated: CASRPTAKNTEAFF.

This clone has only one observation. V and J are TRBV11-2 and TRBJ2-5; D possibly corresponds to TRBD1 (6 bases). The V and J ends lost 5 bases and 5 bases respectively, with 12 bases between them. This CDR3 comprises 13 residues. Per the germline V gene, CDR1 is SGHAT and CDR2 is FQNNGV. The CDR3 loop is CASSVYRAETQYF. As DNA, the CDR3 is TGTGCCAGCAGCGTATACAGGGCGGAGACCCAGTACTTC.

The chain recombines TRBV30 with TRBJ2-3; the D gene is possibly TRBD1 (5 bases). With 3 bases removed from V and 6 bases from J, the gap between germline ends came to 13 bases. This CDR3 is 13 amino acids long. From germline, CDR1 is GTSNPN and CDR2 SVGIG (reference sequence). CDR3 loop: CAWRSWAGDTQYF. The CDR3 DNA is TGTGCCTGGAGGTCCTGGGCAGGGGATACGCAGTATTTT.

This clone appeared once. This chain joins TRBV27 and TRBJ1-5; 9 bases fit TRBD1. Looked up from germline, CDR1 is MNHEY and CDR2 is SMNVEV (reference sequence). Trimming at V came to 5 bases and at J to 0 bases, leaving 8 bases not matched to a gene. CDR3 length: 17 amino acids. The CDR3: CASSTAGTGISNQPQHF. The CDR3 DNA follows: TGTGCCAGCAGTACTGCGGGGACAGGGATTAGCAATCAGCCCCAGCATTTT.